This T cell receptor (beta chain) emerged from a study of cytomegalovirus exposure and HLA in healthy donors (dated by TCRdb to the late 2010s). Study-level background: In an earlier analysis of under 750 of the donors, about 270 Gb of sequence data and some 100 million unique TCR beta sequences from 150 million to 200 million T cells were reported. Typing coverage differed by locus: A, B, C, DRB1 and DQB1 were typed in about 620-640 donors, DQA1 in approximately 520, DPA1 in around 610, and DPB1 in just under 490. Among roughly 400 genotyped donors of the cohort, an average of roughly 230,000 unique TCR beta nucleotide sequences was sequenced per donor, of which about 18% were non-productive. A later genetic analysis used genome-wide SNP genotypes for about three fifths of the 666 donors, treating that subset as a discovery cohort. All discovery cohort repertoires had been generated on a single sequencing platform. Four to six DR-DQ haplotypes were handled as single units for association and clustering, since linkage in the cohort was strong. Rather than using new phenotypic data, the later analysis identified candidate immune exposures from TCR beta sequences and from how often those sequences occurred across donors. The aim of the study was to test whether cataloging public T cell receptors could identify signatures of past pathogen exposure. An earlier analysis of 587 of the donors used high-throughput TCR beta sequencing to judge whether each TCR beta V gene segment behaved as functional or pseudogenic. In addition to the first cohort of 666 subjects, a separate validation cohort of over 90 different subjects was used. The study used immunosequencing to profile the T cell repertoires of more than 650 subjects and linked those repertoires to cytomegalovirus serostatus. Of the roughly 390 genotyped donors, about 84% fell in the genetic ancestry cluster associated with self-reported Caucasian donors. HLA typing included class I and class II loci at four-digit resolution. The study combined high-throughput TCR immunosequencing, statistical association of individual TCRs with disease status, and machine learning to predict cytomegalovirus infection status. Donor age, sex, ethnicity and CMV serostatus were collected together with the repertoire data. In a later analysis, previously published TCR beta repertoires from 666 donors were re-analyzed and high-resolution HLA genotyping was added so that TCR occurrence patterns could be studied. Approximately 300 gigabases of sequencing data and approximately 85 million unique TCR sequences were included in an early release covering several hundred HLA-typed donors. The paper's findings and limits, for the study overall: In vitro tests confirmed that three of the cytomegalovirus-associated TCR beta chains recognize cytomegalovirus antigens. Some IMGT-functional V segments, including TRBV6-2 and TRBV6-3, could not be distinguished by the 87-base-pair reads and were therefore excluded. HLA typing was unavailable for some donors at each locus, so association tests used only the typed subset. Compared with equally common non-associated chains, HLA-associated TCR beta chains in a later analysis were more clonally expanded and had lower generation probabilities. Linkage disequilibrium might explain the correlated functional status among segregating V segments, but an unknown experimental factor could not be ruled out. According to a later analysis, most CMV-associated TCR beta chains appeared to be HLA-restricted, and the HLA associations seemed to be driven largely by CMV exposure. A cluster of highly shared sequence variants was judged likely to represent a technical artifact of the sequencing pipeline. A further reported finding was that TCR beta sequences accurately predicted the HLA-A and HLA-B alleles for most subjects in the first cohort. The classifier was reported to diagnose cytomegalovirus status with high specificity and sensitivity in both the original cohort and the validation cohort. Several of the top co-occurrence clusters appeared to be linked to parvovirus B19, influenza, CMV and Epstein-Barr virus, according to a later analysis. In a later genetic analysis, a missense DCLRE1C variant was associated with V-gene and J-gene trimming of TCR beta chains, and the association was replicated in an independent cohort. In the study, some 160 TCR beta chains were listed as associated with cytomegalovirus. In an earlier analysis of 587 of the donors, most TCR beta V segments were observed in productive rearrangements about 87% or about 30% of the time, broadly matching IMGT annotations. The presence/absence analyses assumed that sequencing depth was roughly uniform across donors, and that assumption may not be true. When HLA alleles, especially DR and DQ, strongly co-occurred, TCR associations were difficult to assign to individual alleles. The only immune exposure information available for the cohort was CMV serostatus. The authors suggested that the approach could potentially be extended to other disease states and immunological phenotypes. At a false discovery rate of 0.05, a later analysis linked some 18,000 TCR beta sequences to specific HLA alleles. About 15 rarely observed V segments, including chromosome 9 orphons, were excluded from the earlier analysis of about 600 of the donors because counts were too low. While some public TCRs were present in many individuals, most TCR sequences turned up only very rarely across donors. In this cohort, only TCR beta chains were sequenced, and detectable features were limited by the absence of alpha or paired-chain data. According to a later analysis, TCR association rates differed among HLA loci, with DRB1 alleles showing the most associated TCRs and HLA-C alleles showing the fewest. In a later genetic analysis, fewer N-insertions in productive TCRs were reported among donors in an Asian-associated ancestry cluster than the 666-donor mean.

Library method: the immunoSEQ multiplex PCR assay. For the multiplex PCR, a mixture combining 60 forward primers for TCR Vbeta segments and 13 reverse primers for TCR Jbeta segments was used. The CDR3 region of rearranged TCR beta genes was amplified from genomic DNA by a multiplex PCR assay. The amplified TCR beta libraries were sequenced on the Illumina HiSeq System as 87-base-pair reads. In the authors' own workflow: A later analysis tallied tens of millions of unique TCR beta chains across the 666 repertoires, and about 10 million of those chains were shared by two or more donors. Raw reads were error-corrected and collapsed into unique sequences with a nearest-neighbor algorithm that merged closely related sequences to remove PCR and sequencing errors. To assign V, D and J gene segments, CDR3 sequences were aligned to IMGT reference sequences. For a sequence to be retained, a match of at least six nucleotides to both a V gene segment and a J gene segment was required. A rearrangement counted as productive if the CDR3 had no stop codons and remained in frame with V and J, and every other rearrangement counted as non-productive. CDR3 was defined according to IMGT convention as the region running from the second conserved V-encoded cysteine to the conserved J-encoded phenylalanine. Sequences without an unambiguous match to a single V gene segment were excluded from the earlier analysis of 500 to 700 of the donors. In an earlier analysis of roughly 600 of the donors, a V segment was called functional when productive rearrangements were above 56.7%, and segregating when the standard deviation between donors exceeded 5%. A statistical classification framework was developed to diagnose cytomegalovirus status using the catalog of TCR beta chain sequences. A later analysis assigned V and J genes by comparing TCR nucleotide sequences with IMGT/GENE-DB human TR gene sequences. The TCRdist pipeline was used in a later analysis to assign CDR3 sequences and most-parsimonious VDJ recombination scenarios. In a later analysis, every TCR beta chain was defined by the combination of its CDR3 amino acid sequence and its V-gene family, and reads without a unique V-gene family were dropped. As a way to deal with suspected cross-contamination and a sequencing artifact, a later analysis dropped 500 to 700 nucleotide sequences that were highly shared and had low generation probability. For each public chain, a later analysis derived a clonal expansion index from normalized ranks of inferred template counts within each repertoire. In a later analysis, generation probabilities were computed with a VDJ recombination model fitted to out-of-frame rearrangements, and the resulting probabilities were checked against IGoR. Hypergeometric tests were used in a later analysis to score TCR-TCR, TCR-HLA and TCR-CMV co-occurrence, with a repertoire-size bias correction applied to the TCR pairs. To estimate false discovery rates, a later analysis permuted the HLA or CMV assignments 20 times. In a later analysis, co-occurring TCRs were grouped with DBSCAN, and TCRdist sequence similarity was added when clustering was performed within HLA-allele-positive subsets. Repertoires with fewer than 30,000 or more than 120,000 public chains, plus five repertoires with anomalous nucleotide sharing, were excluded from co-occurrence clustering. TCRdb stores this immuneACCESS table with in-frame sequences only. Part of the clones is absent; in the studies checked, under half of the shortfall reflects unresolved V genes, and no reason is known for the rest. The DNA was the basis for D and trimming; V, J and clone size are from that table. In all, the sample holds 130,000 or so clones, and 60% to 80% of those were seen once. The top ten constitute approximately 7% of the sample.

V ends up 6 bases short and J 3 bases short, with an unmatched junction base count of 14. CDR1 and CDR2, looked up from the germline V gene (reference sequence), are MNHEY and SMNVEV. The CDR3 runs 17 residues from the cysteine to the phenylalanine. Only CDR3 DNA remains: 51 bases, in frame from the first base. A note on this clone: What antigen it recognizes has not been identified. Within one base of it there is no much larger clone, and no base qualities were kept.

The cohort comprised more than 550 healthy bone marrow donors. At the time of sampling, all cohort members were nominally healthy, though unrecorded immune exposures were likely present. The donor tested CMV seronegative and was one of the 352 seronegative cohort members. A peripheral blood sample was provided by each donor, and peripheral blood mononuclear cells were used for TCR beta sequencing. The Qiagen DNeasy Blood Extraction Kit was used to extract genomic DNA from the blood cell samples. The receptor was isolated from a male donor in good health and CMV-seronegative. The specimen sequenced was PBMCs. This receptor chain uses TRBV27 and TRBJ2-3, and TRBD2 matches 8 of the central bases. The CDR3 amino acid sequence is: CASRRISGVGWTDTQYF. The DNA is as follows: TGTGCCAGCAGGCGAATTAGCGGGGTGGGGTGGACAGATACGCAGTATTTT.